These 5 T cell receptor beta chains originate from one sample sequenced in a study of technical replicates of blood from several donors (dated by TCRdb to 2016 to 2017). Libraries came from the immunoSEQ multiplex PCR assay. This immuneACCESS table, as held by TCRdb, lists in-frame sequences with V and J called but not all clones. Of the missing ones, under half trace to an unresolved V gene in checked studies; the others have no known cause. This sample has some 89,000 clones in its table, and about 95% of those were observed once. Jointly, the top ten make up less than 0.4% of the sample. The specimen sequenced was T cells isolated from PBMCs. These receptors all come from a human donor in good health.

The CDR3 reads CASSTRQGDGEKLFF. The DNA for the CDR3 is TGTGCCAGCAGCACGCGACAGGGCGACGGTGAAAAACTGTTTTTT. This chain connects TRBV7-7 to TRBJ1-4; TRBD1 agrees at 7 bases. This CDR3 comprises 15 residues. With 5 bases clipped from V and 7 bases from J, the junction kept 10 bases outside the gene matches. Per the germline V gene, CDR1 is SSHAT and CDR2 is FNYEAQ (reference sequence).

The chain joins TRBV29-1 to TRBJ1-5; 8 bases map to TRBD1. The CDR3 length is 13 residues. Trimming took 3 bases from V and 6 from J; bases not matched to a gene: 4. The V gene's germline CDR1 is SQVTM and CDR2 ANQGSEA. The CDR3 loop is CSVEQGAGQPQHF. In DNA form, the CDR3 reads TGCAGCGTTGAGCAGGGGGCGGGTCAGCCCCAGCATTTT.

This chain uses TRBV9 with TRBJ2-7; D gene unclear. Germline CDR1 SGDLS, CDR2 YYNGEE. There are 13 residues in the CDR3. The V and J ends lost 0 bases and 2 bases respectively, with 6 bases between them. CDR3 sequence: CASSVEPAYEQYF. The CDR3 DNA sequence: TGTGCCAGCAGCGTAGAACCAGCCTACGAGCAGTACTTC.

The J gene is TRBJ2-5, the V gene TRBV27, with TRBD2 matching 7 bases. Germline values: CDR1 MNHEY, CDR2 SMNVEV (reference sequence). V trimming: 5 bases; J trimming: 2 bases; junction bases outside the gene matches: 8. CDR3 length equals 15 residues. CDR3 amino acids: CASSRIAGVQETQYF. CDR3 DNA sequence: TGTGCCAGCAGTAGAATAGCGGGCGTACAAGAGACCCAGTACTTC.

CDR3 region: CASSLGGEGEKLFF. CDR3 coding DNA: TGTGCCAGCAGCTTGGGAGGGGAGGGTGAAAAACTGTTTTTT. The chain links TRBV5-4 to TRBJ1-4, with D maybe TRBD1 (5 bases). This CDR3 is built from 14 residues. Germline V lookup: CDR1 SGHNT, CDR2 YYREEE (reference sequence). V was cut by 0 bases and J by 7 bases, with 10 bases left in between.